This T cell receptor beta chain was documented in a study of siplizumab effects on memory and regulatory T cells. Study-level results: Among mappable alloreactive CD4+ clones, the Treg-derived fraction averaged approximately 73% with siplizumab versus roughly 30% in controls.

With V trimmed by 5 bases and J by 4 bases, 8 bases remained unmatched. This CDR3 region has 16 residues. CDR1 is SSHAT and CDR2 is FNYEAQ in the germline V gene (reference sequence). This clone was seen a single time. The antigen is unknown. The mixed lymphocyte reaction cells were grown together in coculture at 37°C for around 6 days. A 1:1 mixture was made of responder PBMCs labelled with CFSE and stimulator PBMCs labelled with Violet Dye. Assay: immunoSEQ multiplex PCR; the TCRdb copy retains only in-frame clones and omits some. Of some 20,000 clones in the sample, under 50% were seen once. V gene TRBV7-7 combines with J gene TRBJ2-1; TRBD2 matches 10 bases. Material for sequencing was CFSE-low (dividing) CD4+ T cells sorted from an allogeneic mixed lymphocyte reaction. The receptor's source is a human donor in good health; the cells came from an allogeneic mixed lymphocyte reaction. The CDR3 here is CASSPTSGGDYNEQFF. DNA of the CDR3: TGTGCCAGCAGCCCCACCAGCGGGGGGGATTACAATGAGCAGTTCTTC.